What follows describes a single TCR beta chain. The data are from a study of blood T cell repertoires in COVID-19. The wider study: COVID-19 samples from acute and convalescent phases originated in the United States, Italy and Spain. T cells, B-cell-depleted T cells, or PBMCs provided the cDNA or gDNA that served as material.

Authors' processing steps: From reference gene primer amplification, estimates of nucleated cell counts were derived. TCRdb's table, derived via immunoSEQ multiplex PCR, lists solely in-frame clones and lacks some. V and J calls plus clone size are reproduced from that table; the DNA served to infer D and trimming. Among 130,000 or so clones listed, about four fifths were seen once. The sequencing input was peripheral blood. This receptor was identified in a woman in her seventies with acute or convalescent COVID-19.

CDR3 loop: CASSSRTGGDGYTF. DNA for the CDR3: TGTGCCAGCAGTTCAAGGACAGGAGGAGATGGCTACACCTTC. V usage is TRBV6-2 or TRBV6-3 and J usage is TRBJ1-2; the match to TRBD1 covers 7 bases. V gave up 4 bases and J gave up 6 bases; unmatched junction bases: 8. The CDR3 has 14 amino acids. Germline V gene data show CDR1 as MNHEY and CDR2 as SVGEGT.